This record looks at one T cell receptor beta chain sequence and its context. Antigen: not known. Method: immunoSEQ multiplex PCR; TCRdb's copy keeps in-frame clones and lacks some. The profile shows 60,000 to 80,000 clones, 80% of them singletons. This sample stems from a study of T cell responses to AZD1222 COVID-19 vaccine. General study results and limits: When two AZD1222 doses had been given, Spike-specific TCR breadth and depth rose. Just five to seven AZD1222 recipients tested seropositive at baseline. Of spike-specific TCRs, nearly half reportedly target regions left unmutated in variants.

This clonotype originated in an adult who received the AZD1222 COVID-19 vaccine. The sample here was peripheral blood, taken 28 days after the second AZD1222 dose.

This CDR3 reads CASSYSLGTSYNEQFF. The CDR3 DNA is TGTGCCAGCAGTTACTCTTTAGGGACTAGTTACAATGAGCAGTTCTTC. The rearrangement joins TRBV6-5 to TRBJ2-1; 8 positions agree with TRBD2. CDR3 length: 16 amino acids. The germline V gene encodes CDR1 MNHEY and CDR2 SVGAGI. V gave up 0 bases and J gave up 4 bases; unmatched junction bases: 5.